This TCR beta chain comes out of a study of T-cell reconstitution after alpha-beta-depleted transplantation in children. The authors prepared the TCRbeta library with unique molecular identifiers. TCRdb re-analysed the PCR reads in MiXCR, keeping a single row per CDR3 protein. The table includes about 260,000 distinct CDR3 sequences, roughly 7.7% detected once. As concerns this clonotype: A read error is possible here, since a much larger clone lies one base away.

The CDR3 loop spans 12 amino acids. Per germline, CDR1 LGHDT and CDR2 YNNKEL (reference sequence). The V end was cut by 3 bases, the J end by 4 bases, with 4 bases between. The sequence was collected from a male patient aged 10 to 17 who had a stem cell transplant for acute lymphoblastic leukemia, so the T cells may come from the graft donor. The sample in question was PBMCs, mostly from graft donor cells, obtained 180 days after TCRalphabeta/CD19-depleted stem cell transplant. The chain uses TRBV3-1 and TRBJ2-1, with D unresolved. For the CDR3, the DNA is TGTGCCAGCAGCCACTTATACAATGAGCAGTTCTTC. It is translated as CASSHLYNEQFF.